This T cell receptor (beta chain) was identified during a study of blood T cell repertoires in COVID-19. The CDR3 runs to 15 residues. V gave up 0 bases and J gave up 5 bases; unmatched junction bases: 6. Germline V gene data show CDR1 as SGHKS and CDR2 as YYEKEE (reference sequence). TCRdb's table, derived via immunoSEQ multiplex PCR, lists solely in-frame clones and lacks some. Here the sample spans 390,000 or so clones, approximately 92% being singletons. The genes are TRBV5-5 and TRBJ2-7; 9 nucleotides agree with TRBD1. The clonotype originates from a man between 18 and 29 years old who had recovered from COVID-19. The material sequenced was PBMCs or T cells enriched from blood (not recorded which). The CDR3: CASSLGGTGSHEQYF. CDR3 DNA sequence: TGTGCCAGCAGCTTGGGTGGGACAGGGAGCCACGAGCAGTACTTC.